The 7 T cell receptor beta chains in this list originate from one sample, sequenced in a study of blood T cells in healthy people across ages. A second about 7 to 11 cycle PCR used barcoded and J-beta primers. TCRdb analysed the 5' RACE reads with MiXCR anew, one entry per CDR3 protein. Of about a million distinct CDR3 sequences in the sample, roughly 43% were seen once. The sequenced sample consisted of blood. These receptors were obtained from a young man in good health.

CDR3 sequence reads: CASSQQVHTEAFF. The CDR3 DNA sequence: TGTGCCAGCAGCCAACAGGTTCATACTGAAGCTTTCTTT. The rearrangement joins TRBV27 to TRBJ1-1; TRBD1 is a possible D gene (5 bases). Germline V lookup: CDR1 MNHEY, CDR2 SMNVEV (reference sequence). Trimming cost V 6 bases and J 5 bases, with 13 bases left between them. This CDR3 spans 13 amino acids.

This clonotype is a singleton in its sample. This chain connects TRBV5-6 to TRBJ1-4; possible D gene TRBD1, 5 bases. Germline CDR1 and CDR2: SGHDT and YYEEEE. CDR3 length: 13 amino acids. V gave up 5 bases and J gave up 3 bases, with 8 bases separating them. CDR3 residues: CASREGANEKLFF. The CDR3 region has the DNA TGTGCCAGCAGGGAAGGGGCTAATGAAAAACTGTTTTTT.

The rearrangement joins TRBV29-1 to TRBJ2-5, with D possibly being TRBD1 or TRBD2 (5 bases each). Trimming left V 5 bases short and J 11 bases short, with 15 bases between. The CDR3 covers 11 residues. The V gene's germline CDR1 is SQVTM and CDR2 ANQGSEA. The CDR3 reads CSVRGAYGQYF. The CDR3, as DNA: TGCAGCGTTAGAGGGGCCTACGGGCAGTACTTC.

The V gene is TRBV4-2, the J gene TRBJ2-1; D possibly uses TRBD1 or TRBD2 (5 bases each). The end of the DNA aligns better with TRBJ2-7, so the J call may be wrong. The V gene's germline CDR1 is LGHNA and CDR2 YNFKEQ. The CDR3 has 16 residues. In nucleotides, the CDR3 is TGTGCCAGCAGCCACGGGGCCAGCCTCTCCTACAATGAGCAGTACTTC. Translating it yields CASSHGASLSYNEQYF.

The rearrangement uses TRBV18 and TRBJ2-5; TRBD2 might be the D (5 bases). Trimming pared 6 bases from V and 7 bases from J, leaving 15 bases between. Germline lookup yields CDR1 KGHSH and CDR2 LQKENI. The CDR3 contains 13 residues. CDR3 in DNA: TGTGCCAGCTCTAGCGAGGATCGGGGGACCCAGTACTTC. It codes for CASSSEDRGTQYF.

With respect to this clonotype: At one end, the junction sequence differs from germline, possibly due to a read error. This rearrangement joins TRBV6-1 to TRBJ1-5; D is perhaps TRBD1 (5 bases). CDR1 and CDR2 from the germline V gene are MNHNS and SASEGT. This CDR3 contains 14 residues. CDR3 sequence (DNA): TGTGCTAGCAGTGAGCGGGGGGGTAATCAGCCCCAGCATTTT. It encodes CASSERGGNQPQHF.

The rearrangement joins TRBV9 to TRBJ1-1; perhaps TRBD1 as D (5 bases). In germline, CDR1 is SGDLS, CDR2 YYNGEE. Between the trimmed V and J ends, which lost 3 bases and 7 bases, there was a span of 13 bases. The CDR3 covers 13 residues. The CDR3 loop is CASSGAGGVEAFF. The CDR3 bases are TGTGCCAGCAGCGGAGCTGGGGGGGTTGAAGCTTTCTTT.